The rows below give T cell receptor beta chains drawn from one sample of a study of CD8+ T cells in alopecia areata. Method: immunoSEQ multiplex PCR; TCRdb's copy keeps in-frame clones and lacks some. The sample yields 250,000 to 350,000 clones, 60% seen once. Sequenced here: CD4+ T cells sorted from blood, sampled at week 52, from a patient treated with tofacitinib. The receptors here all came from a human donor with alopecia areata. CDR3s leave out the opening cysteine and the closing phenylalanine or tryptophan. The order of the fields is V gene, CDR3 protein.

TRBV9	ASSVGVTTDTQY
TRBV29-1	SVAQGAYSPLH
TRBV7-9	ASSRRRDRGTGDTQY
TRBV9	ASSKTSGRTDTQY
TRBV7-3	ASSSSLGQGRNEQF
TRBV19	ASNPSGALSTDTQY
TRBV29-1	SAGTGGVEQY
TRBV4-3	ASSQEGADTQY
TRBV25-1	ASSESEYGYT
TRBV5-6	ASSLDSNYGYT
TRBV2	ASTEGFGIQY
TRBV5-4	ASSERTGRQY
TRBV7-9	ASSTRGTFPPLH
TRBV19	ASSMLGNSPLH
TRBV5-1	ASSLEAWKYQETQY
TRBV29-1	SVVKTGATGELF
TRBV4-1	ASSQDGRGLSRYT
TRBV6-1	ASSEWSLETQY
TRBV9	ASSVEGTARRTEAF
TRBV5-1	ASSTGTHQETQY
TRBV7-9	ASREEGGGYEQY
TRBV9	ASSTRTGGTDTQY
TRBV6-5	ASTVRAWTNTEAF
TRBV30	AWIRTALQTEAF
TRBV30	AWSVRVNEQY
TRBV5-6	ASSLGGTRSIQETQY
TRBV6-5	ASSTGGGQPQH
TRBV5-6	ASSWGQGPNQPQH
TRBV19	ASTNGGLDTDTQY
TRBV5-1	ASTRGVMNTEAF
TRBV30	AWSGDSNQPQH
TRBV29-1	SVLIAGDTQY
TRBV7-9	ASSLGPREGYT
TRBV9	ASTGRNTGELF
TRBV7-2	ASSSQGRGGRVPSSPLH
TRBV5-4	ASSLGGGGEKLF
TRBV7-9	ASSPGSRYEQY
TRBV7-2	ASSFGRQETQY
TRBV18	ASSSTGGEQF
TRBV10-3	AISESGDYNEQF
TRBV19	ASKLGHRNYGYT
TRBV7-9	ASSLGNADTQY
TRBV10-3	AIKTSGVHEETQY
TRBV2	ASGQNYGYT
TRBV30	AWTLAGGSTDTQY
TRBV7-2	ASSLTGLASPLH
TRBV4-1	ASSLREGPSTDTQY
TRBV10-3	AISMDRDSPLH
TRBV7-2	ASSQRPSPEKLF
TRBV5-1	ASSLVTGKSYEQY
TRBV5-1	ASSPGTSEYEQY
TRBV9	ASSTAVIGSYEQY
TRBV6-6	ASSYVTGGANVLT
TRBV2	ASSGQGGGSPLH
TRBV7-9	ASSPRERGSGYT
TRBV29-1	SVAGTGEAF
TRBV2	ASKAGEAKNIQY
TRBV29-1	SVGKEQGNYGYT